This TCR beta chain originates from a study of T cells in Graves' hyperthyroidism and ophthalmopathy. The wider study: Before any treatment, at initial diagnosis, peripheral blood was collected. Study-level points and caveats: Among clonotypes expanded in thyroid above 0.001, most were also found in blood.

Exclusion of patients followed from uncontrolled infection, other autoimmune disease, pregnancy or lactation. In making diagnoses, clinical symptoms, serum thyroxine and TRAb, thyroid ultrasound and orbital computed tomography were all used. Regions amplified from RNA transcripts were the TCR beta CDR3 regions. Using the HTBI primer set, a first-round RT-PCR was run on the TCR CDR3. TCRdb redid the calling of the multiplex PCR reads with MiXCR, one entry per CDR3 protein. The table includes about 740,000 distinct CDR3 sequences, 14% detected once. Of note for this clonotype: No antigen is known for it.

The germline V gene encodes CDR1 LGHDT and CDR2 YNNKEL (reference sequence). The V end lost 3 bases, the J end lost 4 bases, and 13 bases lay between the germline ends. This CDR3 is 15 amino acids long. The chain joins TRBV3-1 to TRBJ2-1; unclear D gene. This receptor was identified in a woman in her late teens or twenties with Graves' hyperthyroidism. Sequencing used blood. CDR3 bases: TGTGCCAGCAGCCACGTCGAGTCACTATACAATGAGCAGTTCTTC. It encodes CASSHVESLYNEQFF.